These 5 T cell receptor beta chains were all obtained from the same sample, sequenced in a study of blood T cell repertoires in COVID-19. Generated by immunoSEQ multiplex PCR, the TCRdb table keeps only in-frame clones and is missing some. The profile shows about 320,000 clones, roughly 90% of them singletons. Sequenced sample: PBMCs or T cells enriched from blood (not recorded which). The receptors were gathered from a woman under 30 who had recovered from COVID-19.

This chain connects TRBV11-1 to TRBJ2-2, with a weak D call TRBD2 (6 bases). There are 15 residues in the CDR3. V gave up 5 bases and J gave up 6 bases, with 16 bases separating them. The germline gives CDR1 SGHAT, CDR2 FQDESV (reference sequence). The CDR3 loop reads CASSLSGLRAGELFF. The CDR3 nucleotides read TGTGCCAGCAGCCTTAGCGGACTCCGAGCCGGGGAGCTGTTTTTT.

The chain is built from TRBV5-8 and TRBJ2-5; 9 bases fit TRBD1. Germline loops: CDR1 SGHTS, CDR2 YDEGEE. The CDR3 sequence is 15 residues long. With V trimmed by 1 base and J by 4 bases, 5 bases remained unmatched. CDR3 nucleotide sequence: TGTGCCAGCAGCTTGCGGGACAGGGTGAGAGAGACCCAGTACTTC. This gives the protein CASSLRDRVRETQYF.

The genes are TRBV30 and TRBJ2-5; perhaps TRBD1 as D (5 bases). The CDR3 runs 12 residues. The V end was cut by 4 bases, the J end by 2 bases, with 8 bases between. The V gene's germline CDR1 is GTSNPN and CDR2 SVGIG (reference sequence). The CDR3 DNA reads TGTGCCTGGACAGGGTTACAAGAGACCCAGTACTTC. Its protein product is CAWTGLQETQYF.

This clone was detected only once. This chain uses TRBV15 with TRBJ1-1, with D possibly matching TRBD1 (5 bases). Germline values: CDR1 LNHNV, CDR2 YYDKDF (reference sequence). This CDR3 is built from 15 residues. V lost 3 bases, J lost 7 bases, and 18 bases lay in between. CDR3 in DNA: TGTGCCACCAGCAGCGAACCCCTTGGGGGGGGTGAAGCTTTCTTT. This encodes CATSSEPLGGGEAFF.

The V gene is TRBV7-2, the J gene TRBJ1-4; 11 bases map to TRBD1. In germline, CDR1 is SGHTA, CDR2 FQGNSA. The CDR3 is 15 amino acids. The ends lost 2 bases at V and 7 bases at J; junction bases unmatched: 3. CDR3 bases: TGTGCCAGCAGCTTATTGGACAGGGGGCCTGAAAAACTGTTTTTT. Translating gives CASSLLDRGPEKLFF.